The 6 T cell receptor beta chains below all came from one sample that was sequenced in a study of blood T cell repertoires in COVID-19. Repertoires were generated with immunoSEQ multiplex PCR, while TCRdb's copy carries only in-frame clones and drops some. The table records about 140,000 clones, 82% of them present only once. The sample consisted of peripheral blood. These receptors originate from a woman of 80 years or more with acute or convalescent COVID-19.

The gene calls are TRBV20-1 and TRBJ2-7; weak D call: TRBD1 (5 bases). CDR3 length equals 12 residues. Germline CDR1 reads DFQATT; CDR2 reads SNEGSKA (reference sequence). The V end lost 3 bases, the J end lost 8 bases, and 14 bases lay between the germline ends. DNA of the CDR3: TGCAGTGCTAGTACGTCGCAGGGTCAGCAGTACTTC. Translating gives CSASTSQGQQYF.

The J gene is TRBJ1-5, the V gene TRBV19; 8 bases are a match to TRBD1. The ends lost 6 bases at V and 7 bases at J; junction bases unmatched: 11. CDR3 length: 15 residues. Per the germline V gene, CDR1 is LNHDA and CDR2 is SQIVND (reference sequence). DNA for the CDR3: TGTGCCAGTAGCCGCCGGCAGACAGGGGCCCAGCCCCAGCATTTT. Amino acid sequence: CASSRRQTGAQPQHF. The full variable domain, with the rest looked up from reference TRBV19 and TRBJ1-5, is DGGITQSPKYLFRKEGQNVTLSCEQNLNHDAMYWYRQDPGQGLRLIYYSQIVNDFQKGDIAEGYSVSREKKESFPLTVTSAQKNPTAFYLCASSRRQTGAQPQHFGDGTRLSIL.

This sequence joins TRBV5-1 and TRBJ2-3, with TRBD1 as a possible D gene (6 bases). The germline V and J ends were trimmed by 4 bases and 0 bases, with 12 bases remaining between them. CDR3 length equals 15 residues. In germline, CDR1 is SGHRS, CDR2 YFSETQ. The DNA for the CDR3 is TGCGCCAGCAGCCTCGGACAGATTAGCACAGATACGCAGTATTTT. Its translation: CASSLGQISTDTQYF. The full variable domain, rest sourced from reference TRBV5-1 and TRBJ2-3, is KAGVTQTPRYLIKTRGQQVTLSCSPISGHRSVSWYQQTPGQGLQFLFEYFSETQRNKGNFPGRFSGRQFSNSRSEMNVSTLELGDSALYLCASSLGQISTDTQYFGPGTRLTVL.

The chain carries TRBV27 and TRBJ1-2; TRBD1 agrees at 7 bases. The CDR3 runs to 13 residues. The J segment lost 3 bases and the V segment lost 5 bases, leaving 3 bases of the junction unmatched. Per germline, CDR1 MNHEY and CDR2 SMNVEV (reference sequence). CDR3 sequence reads: CASSPGTDYGYTF. The CDR3, as DNA: TGTGCCAGCAGTCCGGGGACAGACTATGGCTACACCTTC.

The V call is TRBV19, the J call TRBJ2-7, with TRBD1 matching over 8 bases. This CDR3 has 14 amino acids. V lost 3 bases, J lost 2 bases, and 3 bases stayed unmatched. Germline V gene data show CDR1 as LNHDA and CDR2 as SQIVND (reference sequence). Written as DNA, the CDR3 is TGTGCCAGTAGTATTAAACAGGGGGCCTACGAGCAGTACTTC. The encoded protein is CASSIKQGAYEQYF.

This chain joins TRBV27 and TRBJ1-1, with D tentatively TRBD1 (6 bases). Germline assignment: CDR1 MNHEY and CDR2 SMNVEV (reference sequence). V lost 5 bases to trimming and J lost 4 bases, with 14 bases between them. The CDR3 consists of 14 residues. The CDR3 loop is CASSSEQGITEAFF. The DNA for the CDR3 is TGTGCCAGCAGTAGTGAACAGGGTATCACTGAAGCTTTCTTT.